This is a list of T cell receptor beta chains from one sample in a study of technical replicates of blood from a handful of donors. Profiled with immunoSEQ multiplex PCR; TCRdb holds only in-frame clones, not every one. The sample has tens of thousands of clones; 80% to 95% are singletons. Sequenced: T cells isolated from PBMCs. The receptor source for this set is a human donor in good health. Both conserved end residues are part of each CDR3. A D gene is named only where the DNA matches it firmly. Only some rows state a clone size, as once, few, many or a class for expanded clones.

cdr3_nt cdr3_aa v_call d_call j_call clone_size
TGTGCCAGCAGCTTCCGACAGGGGTTGAGAGAGCAGTACTTC CASSFRQGLREQYF TRBV7-2 TRBD1 TRBJ2-7 .
TGTGCCAGCAGTGAGTCGGTTAGCAGAGGCACAGATACGCAGTATTTT CASSESVSRGTDTQYF TRBV6-4 . TRBJ2-3 .
TGTGCCAGCAGTTCACAGGGTACGGAGACCCAGTACTTC CASSSQGTETQYF TRBV28 . TRBJ2-5 .
TGTGCCAGTAGTATATGGACAGGGTCGGGTTTGGAGACCCAGTACTTC CASSIWTGSGLETQYF TRBV19 TRBD1 TRBJ2-5 .
TGTGCCAGCAGCAACAGGGGGCGGACCGGGGAGCTGTTTTTT CASSNRGRTGELFF TRBV5-6 TRBD1 TRBJ2-2 .
TGTGCCAGCAGAAAAGGACTAGCCTTTCAGTATTTT CASRKGLAFQYF TRBV5-6 TRBD2 TRBJ2-3 .
TGCAGCGTTAACACAGGGGGCACTGAAGCTTTCTTT CSVNTGGTEAFF TRBV29-1 TRBD1 TRBJ1-1 .
TGTGCCAGCAGCTTACTAGCGGGAGTCCTGGGGGGGGAGACCCAGTACTTC CASSLLAGVLGGETQYF TRBV7-9 TRBD2 TRBJ2-5 .
TGTGCCAGCAGCGCCGGGTGGGAGCAGTACTTC CASSAGWEQYF TRBV7-9 . TRBJ2-7 .
TGTGCCAGCAGTGACTTGGGACAACTGAACACTGAAGCTTTCTTT CASSDLGQLNTEAFF TRBV28 . TRBJ1-1 .
TGCGCCAGCAGCCAAGTCCAACAGGGCACTGAGCAGTTCTTC CASSQVQQGTEQFF TRBV4-1 . TRBJ2-1 .
TGCGCCAGCAGCTTGGGGGGACACACAGATACGCAGTATTTT CASSLGGHTDTQYF TRBV5-1 . TRBJ2-3 .
TGTGCCAGCAGTTACTCGAGGGTGAACACTGAAGCTTTCTTT CASSYSRVNTEAFF TRBV6-5 . TRBJ1-1 few
TGTGCCAGCAATCCGTGGGGTCACAGGGGCGGGAATCAGCCCCAGCATTTT CASNPWGHRGGNQPQHF TRBV28 TRBD1 TRBJ1-5 .
TGTGCCAGCTCGCTGACAGGGATTAAAGGAAACACCATATATTTT CASSLTGIKGNTIYF TRBV18 TRBD1 TRBJ1-3 .
TGTGCCATCAGGGTCCAGCGGGAGGGCAATGAGCAGTTCTTC CAIRVQREGNEQFF TRBV10-3 TRBD2 TRBJ2-1 .
TGTGCCAGCAGCCCACAGGGTGGCACTGAAGCTTTCTTT CASSPQGGTEAFF TRBV7-3 . TRBJ1-1 .
TGTGCCAGCAGTACACCAGGAAATGAAAAACTGTTTTTT CASSTPGNEKLFF TRBV7-9 . TRBJ1-4 .
TGTGCTAGTGGAGAAGACAGGGTAGACAATCAGCCCCAGCATTTT CASGEDRVDNQPQHF TRBV12-5 TRBD1 TRBJ1-5 once
TGTGCCAGCAGCTTAGATCGGAACACTGAAGCTTTCTTT CASSLDRNTEAFF TRBV11-3 . TRBJ1-1 .
TGTGCCAGCAGTTATCAGGGAAGCAATCAGCCCCAGCATTTT CASSYQGSNQPQHF TRBV6-6 . TRBJ1-5 .
TGCGCCAGCGCACCGTCGGGGGTCTCTGGGGCCAACGTCCTGACTTTC CASAPSGVSGANVLTF TRBV4-3 . TRBJ2-6 .
TGTGCCAGCAGTGAGTCCCCGACGGGAAATCAGCCCCAGCATTTT CASSESPTGNQPQHF TRBV2 . TRBJ1-5 .
TGTGCCAGCTCACCCCGGGTAAGGGGTCCCTCTGGAAACACCATATATTTT CASSPRVRGPSGNTIYF TRBV18 . TRBJ1-3 .
TGTGCCAGCAGCTTAGGCCGGGATAATGAAAAACTGTTTTTT CASSLGRDNEKLFF TRBV7-9 . TRBJ1-4 .
TGTGCTAGTGGTTCCTCCGGGACAGGGGTCAATGAGCAGTTCTTC CASGSSGTGVNEQFF TRBV12-5 TRBD1 TRBJ2-1 few